Listed here are 7 T cell receptor beta chains from one sample, sequenced in a study of glioma-infiltrating T cells after dendritic cell vaccination. Data came from immunoSEQ multiplex PCR; TCRdb stores just in-frame clones and leaves some out. The sample carries about 92,000 clones, under 90% recorded once. Sequences were derived from blood, sampled before dendritic cell vaccination. The origin of the receptors is a human donor with glioblastoma.

This chain joins TRBV5-1 and TRBJ2-5; 7 bases fit TRBD1. V trimming: 1 base; J trimming: 1 base; junction bases outside the gene matches: 7. This CDR3 comprises 16 residues. Per germline, CDR1 SGHRS and CDR2 YFSETQ. The DNA of the CDR3 is TGCGCCAGCAGCTTGCCTCCCTGGGACAGCCAAGAGACCCAGTACTTC. Translation gives CASSLPPWDSQETQYF. Full variable domain (outside the CDR3, taken from reference TRBV5-1 and TRBJ2-5): KAGVTQTPRYLIKTRGQQVTLSCSPISGHRSVSWYQQTPGQGLQFLFEYFSETQRNKGNFPGRFSGRQFSNSRSEMNVSTLELGDSALYLCASSLPPWDSQETQYFGPGTRLLVL.

This chain joins TRBV30 and TRBJ1-1; D is unresolved. CDR1 and CDR2 (germline): GTSNPN, SVGIG (reference sequence). This CDR3 spans 11 amino acids. Deletions cut 4 bases from V and 0 bases from J, with 3 bases between. The CDR3 DNA reads TGTGCCTGGATCATGAACACTGAAGCTTTCTTT. The encoded protein is CAWIMNTEAFF.

This chain links TRBV19 with TRBJ1-4; D is unclear. CDR1 and CDR2 (germline): LNHDA, SQIVND (reference sequence). The CDR3 sequence is 15 residues long. Trimming cost V 3 bases and J 0 bases, with 8 bases left between them. The CDR3 loop is CASSMITATNEKLFF. The CDR3 nucleotides are TGTGCCAGTAGTATGATAACTGCAACTAATGAAAAACTGTTTTTT.

This chain links TRBV20-1 with TRBJ1-6; D remains ambiguous. The CDR3 loop spans 11 amino acids. The V end was cut by 3 bases, the J end by 10 bases, with 7 bases between. Germline V gene sequence: CDR1 DFQATT, CDR2 SNEGSKA (reference sequence). The DNA of the CDR3 is TGCAGTGCTAGGGCAGAATCACCCCTCCACTTT. It codes for CSARAESPLHF.

The chain uses TRBV11-2 and TRBJ2-2; 7 bases fit TRBD1. This CDR3 has 14 residues. The trim removed 5 bases at V and 5 bases at J, leaving 5 bases unmatched. Germline V gene data show CDR1 as SGHAT and CDR2 as FQNNGV. CDR3 amino acids: CASSRGGGTGELFF. CDR3 coding DNA: TGTGCCAGCAGCCGAGGGGGCGGAACCGGGGAGCTGTTTTTT. The whole variable domain, remainder taken from reference TRBV11-2 and TRBJ2-2, is EAGVAQSPRYKIIEKRQSVAFWCNPISGHATLYWYQQILGQGPKLLIQFQNNGVVDDSQLPKDRFSAERLKGVDSTLKIQPAKLEDSAVYLCASSRGGGTGELFFGEGSRLTVL.

J is TRBJ2-7 and V is TRBV4-1, with D maybe TRBD1 (8 bases). The germline V and J ends were trimmed by 5 bases and 6 bases, with 20 bases remaining between them. Per germline, CDR1 MGHRA and CDR2 YSYEKL. The length of the CDR3 is 15 residues. The CDR3 is CASSKGGTGRVEQYF. The CDR3, as DNA: TGCGCCAGCAGCAAGGGGGGGACAGGTCGGGTCGAGCAGTACTTC.

The rearrangement uses TRBV7-6 and TRBJ2-7; TRBD1 agrees at 7 bases. The CDR3 extends over 14 amino acids. Germline V lookup: CDR1 SGHVS, CDR2 FNYEAQ. The V segment lost 7 bases and the J segment 2 bases; nucleotides outside the gene matches: 8. CDR3 in amino acids: CASTSTGDPYEQYF. Written as DNA, the CDR3 is TGTGCCAGCACCTCTACAGGGGACCCCTACGAGCAGTACTTC.